A single sample gave rise to the 8 T cell receptor beta chains below, sequenced in a study of blood T cells in healthy people across ages. Alongside a J-beta primer mix, a sample-barcoded 5' primer served in a second PCR lasting roughly 6 to 11 cycles. TCRdb redid the calling of the 5' RACE reads with MiXCR, one entry per CDR3 protein. The sample contains about 780,000 distinct CDR3 sequences, 25% to 30% of which appear only once. These same records also appear under a second study, on T cells of mothers and their children.

Sequences were obtained from blood. The receptors stem from a boy between 5 and 17 years old in good health.

This clonotype was seen more than once but under ten times. The chain couples TRBV5-4 to TRBJ2-5; TRBD2 is a possible D gene (6 bases). V was cut by 4 bases and J by 5 bases, with 15 bases left in between. The CDR3 is made up of 14 amino acids. Germline CDR1 and CDR2: SGHNT and YYREEE (reference sequence). This chain's CDR3 is CASSVTGDLETQYF. As DNA, the CDR3 is TGTGCCAGCAGCGTCACGGGGGATCTCGAGACCCAGTACTTC.

This sequence joins TRBV12-3 or TRBV12-4 and TRBJ2-1, with 8 positions matching TRBD2. After removal of 5 bases from V and 10 bases from J, the junction contained 4 bases not matched to a gene. The CDR3 runs 12 residues. The CDR3 region has the DNA TGTGCCAGCAGTCTGCGACTAGCGGAGCAGTTCTTC. The encoded protein is CASSLRLAEQFF.

This clonotype occurred many times. The genes are TRBV14 and TRBJ2-5; no reliable D call. CDR3 length: 15 residues. V gave up 0 bases and J gave up 5 bases, with 13 bases separating them. The germline V gene encodes CDR1 SGHDN and CDR2 FVKESK. CDR3 DNA sequence: TGTGCCAGCAGCCAAGATCGGAGCTTCAAGGAGACCCAGTACTTC. Translating it yields CASSQDRSFKETQYF. Based on the CDR3 plus reference TRBV14 and TRBJ2-5, the full variable domain is EAGVTQFPSHSVIEKGQTVTLRCDPISGHDNLYWYRRVMGKEIKFLLHFVKESKQDESGMPNNRFLAERTGGTYSTLKVQPAELEDSGVYFCASSQDRSFKETQYFGPGTRLLVL.

The V and J genes are TRBV12-5 and TRBJ2-5; the match to TRBD1 covers 8 bases. CDR3 size: 14 residues. Germline CDR1 and CDR2: LGHNT and FRNRAP. V shed 5 bases, J shed 5 bases, and the junction held 7 bases outside the gene matches. The CDR3 nucleotides read TGTGCTAGTGGTGCCGCAGGGGGCACCGAGACCCAGTACTTC. This translates into CASGAAGGTETQYF.

The chain uses TRBV3-1 and TRBJ2-5; TRBD1 agrees at 8 bases. V trimming: 4 bases; J trimming: 5 bases; junction bases outside the gene matches: 9. The CDR3 is made up of 15 amino acids. The germline CDR1 and CDR2 sequences are LGHDT and YNNKEL (reference sequence). The CDR3 region is CASSLSAGGRETQYF. The CDR3 DNA follows: TGTGCCAGCAGCCTGTCGGCAGGGGGCCGGGAGACCCAGTACTTC.

V usage is TRBV12-3 or TRBV12-4 and J usage is TRBJ1-6; D is uncertain. The CDR3 is 14 amino acids. V gave up 6 bases and J gave up 0 bases, with 6 bases separating them. The CDR3 sequence is CASREGSYNSPLHF. In DNA, the CDR3 is TGTGCCAGCAGAGAAGGCTCCTATAATTCACCCCTCCACTTT.

This clonotype was seen a handful of times. This sequence joins TRBV5-1 and TRBJ2-7, with D possibly called TRBD1 or TRBD2 (6 bases each). The CDR3 sequence is 15 residues long. Germline CDR1 SGHRS, CDR2 YFSETQ. V was pared by 4 bases and J by 7 bases, with 21 bases between. CDR3 in DNA: TGCGCCAGCAGCCCCGAGGGGGGTTCCTACAATGAGCAGTACTTC. The encoded protein is CASSPEGGSYNEQYF. Full variable domain (remainder filled in from reference TRBV5-1 and TRBJ2-7): KAGVTQTPRYLIKTRGQQVTLSCSPISGHRSVSWYQQTPGQGLQFLFEYFSETQRNKGNFPGRFSGRQFSNSRSEMNVSTLELGDSALYLCASSPEGGSYNEQYFGPGTRLTVT.

This clonotype turned up a few times. J is TRBJ2-5 and V is TRBV2; perhaps D is TRBD1 or TRBD2 (7 bases each). The V and J ends lost 10 bases and 4 bases respectively, with 16 bases between them. CDR1 and CDR2 (germline): SNHLY, FYNNEI. This CDR3 has 13 amino acids. The CDR3 nucleotides read TGTGCCATCAGGGGGGGGAAACGAGAGACCCAGTACTTC. This sequence encodes CAIRGGKRETQYF.